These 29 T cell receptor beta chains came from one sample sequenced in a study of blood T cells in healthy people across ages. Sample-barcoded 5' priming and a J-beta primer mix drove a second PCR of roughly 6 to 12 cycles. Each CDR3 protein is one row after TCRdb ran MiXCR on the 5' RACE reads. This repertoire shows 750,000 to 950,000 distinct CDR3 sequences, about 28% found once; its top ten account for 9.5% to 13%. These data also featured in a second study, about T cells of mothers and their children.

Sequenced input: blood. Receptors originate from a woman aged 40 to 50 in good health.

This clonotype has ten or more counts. The CDR3, as DNA: TGCAGCGTTGAAGGGGCCCAAGAGACCCAGTACTTC. Translating it yields CSVEGAQETQYF. The chain recombines TRBV29-1 with TRBJ2-5; D is unclear. The CDR3 has 12 amino acids. V gave up 1 base and J gave up 1 base, with 4 bases separating them. Germline V gene data show CDR1 as SQVTM and CDR2 as ANQGSEA.

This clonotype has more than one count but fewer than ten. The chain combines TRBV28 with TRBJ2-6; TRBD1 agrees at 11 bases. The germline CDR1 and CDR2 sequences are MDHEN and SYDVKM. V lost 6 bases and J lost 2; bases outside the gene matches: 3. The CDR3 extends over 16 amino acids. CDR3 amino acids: CASRTGQGAGANVLTF. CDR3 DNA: TGTGCCAGCAGAACGGGACAGGGGGCTGGGGCCAACGTCCTGACTTTC.

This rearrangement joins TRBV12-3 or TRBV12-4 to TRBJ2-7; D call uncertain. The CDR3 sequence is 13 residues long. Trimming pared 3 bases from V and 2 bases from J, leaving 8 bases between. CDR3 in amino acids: CASSFSQTYEQYF. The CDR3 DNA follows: TGTGCCAGCAGTTTCAGCCAGACCTACGAGCAGTACTTC.

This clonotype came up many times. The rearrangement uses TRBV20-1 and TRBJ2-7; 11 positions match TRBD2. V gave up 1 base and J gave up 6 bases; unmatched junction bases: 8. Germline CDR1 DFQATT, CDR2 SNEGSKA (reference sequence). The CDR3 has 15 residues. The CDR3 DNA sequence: TGCAGTGCTAGAGTAGCGGGGGGGGGACGGAGCGAGCAGTACTTC. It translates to CSARVAGGGRSEQYF.

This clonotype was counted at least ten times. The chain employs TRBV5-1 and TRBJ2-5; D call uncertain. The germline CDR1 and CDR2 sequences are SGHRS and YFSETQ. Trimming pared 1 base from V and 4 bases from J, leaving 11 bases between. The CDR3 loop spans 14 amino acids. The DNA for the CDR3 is TGCGCCAGCAGCTTGATAGTCGACGGAGAGACCCAGTACTTC. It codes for CASSLIVDGETQYF.

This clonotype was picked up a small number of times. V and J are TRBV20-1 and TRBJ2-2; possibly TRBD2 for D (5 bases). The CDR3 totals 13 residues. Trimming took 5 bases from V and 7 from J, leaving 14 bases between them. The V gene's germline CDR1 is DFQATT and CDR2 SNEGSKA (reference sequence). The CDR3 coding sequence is TGCAGTGCTCCTACAGCGGCCGGCGGGGAGCTGTTTTTT. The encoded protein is CSAPTAAGGELFF.

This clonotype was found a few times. CDR3 DNA: TGTGCCACCAGTGATTCGCCTAGCGGGGGGCTCCAAAGGTTCCGTGAGCAGTTCTTC. This codes for CATSDSPSGGLQRFREQFF. The rearrangement joins TRBV24-1 to TRBJ2-1; TRBD2 matches 11 bases. Trimming at V came to 2 bases and at J to 9 bases, leaving 17 bases not matched to a gene. CDR3 length equals 19 residues. Germline V gene data show CDR1 as KGHDR and CDR2 as SFDVKD.

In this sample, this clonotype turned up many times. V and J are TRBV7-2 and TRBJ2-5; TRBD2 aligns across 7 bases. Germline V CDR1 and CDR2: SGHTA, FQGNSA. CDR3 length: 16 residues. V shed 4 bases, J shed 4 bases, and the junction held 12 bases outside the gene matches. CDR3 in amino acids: CASSYKLARGGETQYF. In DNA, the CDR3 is TGTGCCAGCAGCTACAAACTAGCGCGCGGGGGAGAGACCCAGTACTTC.

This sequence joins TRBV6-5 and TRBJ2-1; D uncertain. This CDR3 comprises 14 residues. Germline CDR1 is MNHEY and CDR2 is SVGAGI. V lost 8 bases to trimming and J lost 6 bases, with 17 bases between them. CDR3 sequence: CASFHGGVSNEQFF. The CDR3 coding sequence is TGTGCCAGCTTCCACGGTGGGGTTAGCAATGAGCAGTTCTTC.

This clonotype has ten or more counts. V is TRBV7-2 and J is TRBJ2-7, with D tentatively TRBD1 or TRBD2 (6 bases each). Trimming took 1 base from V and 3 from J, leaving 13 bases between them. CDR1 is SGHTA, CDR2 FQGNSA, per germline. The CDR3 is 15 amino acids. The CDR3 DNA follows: TGTGCCAGCAGCTTAGACGGGGGCCTCCGCTACGAGCAGTACTTC. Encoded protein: CASSLDGGLRYEQYF.

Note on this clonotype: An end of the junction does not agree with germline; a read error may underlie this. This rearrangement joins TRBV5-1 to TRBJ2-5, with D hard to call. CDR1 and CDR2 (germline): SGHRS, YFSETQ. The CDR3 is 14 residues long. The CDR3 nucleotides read TGCGCCAGCGCCCTGGGCACCCTCCAAGAGGCCCAGTACTTC. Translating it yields CASALGTLQEAQYF.

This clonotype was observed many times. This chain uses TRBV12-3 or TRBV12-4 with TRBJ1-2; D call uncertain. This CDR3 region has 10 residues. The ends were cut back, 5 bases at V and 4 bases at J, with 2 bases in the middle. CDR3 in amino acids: CASSLYGYTF. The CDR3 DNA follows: TGTGCCAGCAGTCTCTATGGCTACACCTTC.

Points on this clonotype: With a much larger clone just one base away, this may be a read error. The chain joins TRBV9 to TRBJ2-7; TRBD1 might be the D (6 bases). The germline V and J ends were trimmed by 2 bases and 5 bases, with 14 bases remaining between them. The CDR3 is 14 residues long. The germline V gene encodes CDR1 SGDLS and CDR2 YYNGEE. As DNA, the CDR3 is TGTGCCAGCAGCGTGGGGCAGGGGTGCAACGAGCAGTACTTC. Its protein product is CASSVGQGCNEQYF.

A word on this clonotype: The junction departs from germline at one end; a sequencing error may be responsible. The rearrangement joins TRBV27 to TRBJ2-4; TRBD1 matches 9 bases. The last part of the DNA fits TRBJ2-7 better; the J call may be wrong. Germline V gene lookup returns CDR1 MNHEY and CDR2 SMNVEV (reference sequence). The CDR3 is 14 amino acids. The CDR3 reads CVSSSRDREPEQYF. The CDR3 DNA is TGTGTCAGCAGTTCCCGGGACAGGGAACCCGAGCAGTACTTC.

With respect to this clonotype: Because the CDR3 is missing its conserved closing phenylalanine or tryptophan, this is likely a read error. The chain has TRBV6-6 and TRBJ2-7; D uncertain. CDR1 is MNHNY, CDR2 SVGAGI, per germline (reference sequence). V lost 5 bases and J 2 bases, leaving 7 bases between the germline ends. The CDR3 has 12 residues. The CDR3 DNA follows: TGTGCCAGCAGTGCCCCCCCCTACGAGCAGTACTAC. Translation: CASSAPPYEQYY.

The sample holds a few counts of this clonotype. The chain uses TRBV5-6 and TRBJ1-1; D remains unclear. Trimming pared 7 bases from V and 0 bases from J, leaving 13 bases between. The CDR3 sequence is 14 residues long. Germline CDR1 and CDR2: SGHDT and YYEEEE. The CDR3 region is CASGRERVNTEAFF. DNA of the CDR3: TGTGCCAGCGGCCGGGAGAGGGTGAACACTGAAGCTTTCTTT.

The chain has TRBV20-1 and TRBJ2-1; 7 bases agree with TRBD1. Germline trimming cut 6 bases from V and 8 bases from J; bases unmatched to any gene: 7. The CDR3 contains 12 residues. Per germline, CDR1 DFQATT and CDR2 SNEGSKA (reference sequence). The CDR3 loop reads CSAQGQFDEQFF. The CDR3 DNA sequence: TGCAGTGCCCAGGGACAGTTCGATGAGCAGTTCTTC.

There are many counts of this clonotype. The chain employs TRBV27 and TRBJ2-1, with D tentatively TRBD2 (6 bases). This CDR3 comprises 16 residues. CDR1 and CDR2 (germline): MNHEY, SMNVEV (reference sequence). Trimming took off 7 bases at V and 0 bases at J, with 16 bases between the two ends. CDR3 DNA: TGTGCCAGCACCCACAGAGGGGACTTCTCCTACAATGAGCAGTTCTTC. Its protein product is CASTHRGDFSYNEQFF.

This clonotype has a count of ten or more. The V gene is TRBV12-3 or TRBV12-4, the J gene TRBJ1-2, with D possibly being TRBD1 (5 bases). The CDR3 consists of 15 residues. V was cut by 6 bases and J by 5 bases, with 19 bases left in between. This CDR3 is CASSQQPGPRYGYTF. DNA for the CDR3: TGTGCCAGCAGCCAACAACCGGGACCGAGATATGGCTACACCTTC.

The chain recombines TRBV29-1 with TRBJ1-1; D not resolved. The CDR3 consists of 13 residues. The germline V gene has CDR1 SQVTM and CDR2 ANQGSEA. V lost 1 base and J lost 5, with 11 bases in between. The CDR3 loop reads CSVEGGGGTEAFF. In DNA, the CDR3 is TGCAGCGTTGAAGGGGGAGGTGGGACTGAAGCTTTCTTT.

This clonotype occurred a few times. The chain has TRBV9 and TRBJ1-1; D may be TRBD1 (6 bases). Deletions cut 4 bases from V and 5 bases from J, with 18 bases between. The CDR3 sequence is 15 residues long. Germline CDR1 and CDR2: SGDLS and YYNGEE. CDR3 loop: CASSTRGGVGTEAFF. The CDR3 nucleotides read TGTGCCAGCAGCACCCGAGGGGGGGTAGGTACTGAAGCTTTCTTT.

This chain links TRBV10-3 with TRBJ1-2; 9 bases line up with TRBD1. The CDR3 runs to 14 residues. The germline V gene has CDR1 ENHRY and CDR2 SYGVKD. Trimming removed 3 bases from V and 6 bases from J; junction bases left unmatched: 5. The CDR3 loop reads CAISDPGQGDGYTF. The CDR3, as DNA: TGTGCCATCAGTGATCCGGGACAGGGAGATGGCTACACCTTC.

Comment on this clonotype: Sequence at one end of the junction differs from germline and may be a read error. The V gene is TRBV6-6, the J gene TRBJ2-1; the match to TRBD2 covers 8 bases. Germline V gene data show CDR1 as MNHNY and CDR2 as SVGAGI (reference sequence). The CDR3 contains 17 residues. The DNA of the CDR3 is TGTGCCAGCAGCCAACCGGGACTAGTGAGCTCCTACAATGAGCAGTGCTTC. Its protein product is CASSQPGLVSSYNEQCF.

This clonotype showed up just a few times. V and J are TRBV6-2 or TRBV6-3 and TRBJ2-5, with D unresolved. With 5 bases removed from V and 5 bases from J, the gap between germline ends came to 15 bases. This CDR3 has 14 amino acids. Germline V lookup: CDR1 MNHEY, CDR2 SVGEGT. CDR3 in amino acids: CASSPAMVGETQYF. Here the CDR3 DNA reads TGTGCCAGCAGTCCGGCTATGGTCGGGGAGACCCAGTACTTC.

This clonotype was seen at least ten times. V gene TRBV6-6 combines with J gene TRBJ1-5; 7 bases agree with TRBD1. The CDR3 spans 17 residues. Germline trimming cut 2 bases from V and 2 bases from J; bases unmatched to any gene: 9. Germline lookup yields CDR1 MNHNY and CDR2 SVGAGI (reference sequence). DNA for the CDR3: TGTGCCAGCAGTTACCCCGGACAGGTTTTAGGCAATCAGCCCCAGCATTTT. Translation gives CASSYPGQVLGNQPQHF.

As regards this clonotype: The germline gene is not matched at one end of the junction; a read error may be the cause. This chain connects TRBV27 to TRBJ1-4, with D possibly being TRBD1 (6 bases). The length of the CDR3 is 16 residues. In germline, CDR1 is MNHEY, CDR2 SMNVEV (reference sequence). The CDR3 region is CVSSSYPDRRNEKLFF. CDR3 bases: TGTGTCAGCAGTTCCTACCCCGACAGGAGAAATGAAAAACTGTTTTTT.

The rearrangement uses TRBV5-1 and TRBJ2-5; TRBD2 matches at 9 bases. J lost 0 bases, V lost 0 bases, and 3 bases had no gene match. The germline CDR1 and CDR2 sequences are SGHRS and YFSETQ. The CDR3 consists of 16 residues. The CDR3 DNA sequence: TGCGCCAGCAGCTTGGCCCTAGCGGGGTACCAAGAGACCCAGTACTTC. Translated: CASSLALAGYQETQYF.

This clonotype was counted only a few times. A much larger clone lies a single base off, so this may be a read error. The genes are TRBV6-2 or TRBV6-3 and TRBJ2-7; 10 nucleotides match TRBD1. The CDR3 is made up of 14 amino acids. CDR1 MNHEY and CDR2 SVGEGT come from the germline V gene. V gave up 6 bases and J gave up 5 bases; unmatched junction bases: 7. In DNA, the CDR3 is TGTGCCAGCAGGTCCGGGACAGGGGTCAACGAGCAGTACTTC. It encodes CASRSGTGVNEQYF.

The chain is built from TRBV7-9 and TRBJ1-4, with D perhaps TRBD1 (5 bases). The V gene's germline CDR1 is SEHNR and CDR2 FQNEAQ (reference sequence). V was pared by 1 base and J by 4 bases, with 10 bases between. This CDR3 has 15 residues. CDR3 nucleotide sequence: TGTGCCAGCAGCTTAGGGACGGACAATAATGAAAAACTGTTTTTT. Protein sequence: CASSLGTDNNEKLFF.